This TCR beta chain originates from a study of T cell repertoires in cytomegalovirus infection. The wider study: Through public TCR beta signatures, both CMV infection and matching HLA type were indicated.

This clonotype was recorded many times. Antigen specificity is unknown. TCRdb analysed the reads with MiXCR anew, one entry per CDR3 protein. There are about 310,000 distinct CDR3 sequences in the sample; 25% occur only once, and 13% lies in the top ten. Study-level results: CMV carriers having the relevant HLA were flagged by cumulative public TCR beta family frequency.

Germline-derived CDR1 and CDR2 are SGHTA and FQGNSA. V shed 8 bases and J 12 bases; nucleotides not matched to a gene: 21. This CDR3 is 17 amino acids long. The receptor was isolated from a human donor in good health (CMV status not recorded). Some clones in this sample may be carry-over from other donors' samples. The sample was cultured PBMCs, taken from culture after CMV antigen stimulation. V gene TRBV7-2 combines with J gene TRBJ2-1; 11 bases match TRBD2. The CDR3 coding sequence is TGTGCCAGCGGAGCGGGCCGTGGACTAGCGGGTAGCCCGGGGCAGTTCTTC. It translates to CASGAGRGLAGSPGQFF.